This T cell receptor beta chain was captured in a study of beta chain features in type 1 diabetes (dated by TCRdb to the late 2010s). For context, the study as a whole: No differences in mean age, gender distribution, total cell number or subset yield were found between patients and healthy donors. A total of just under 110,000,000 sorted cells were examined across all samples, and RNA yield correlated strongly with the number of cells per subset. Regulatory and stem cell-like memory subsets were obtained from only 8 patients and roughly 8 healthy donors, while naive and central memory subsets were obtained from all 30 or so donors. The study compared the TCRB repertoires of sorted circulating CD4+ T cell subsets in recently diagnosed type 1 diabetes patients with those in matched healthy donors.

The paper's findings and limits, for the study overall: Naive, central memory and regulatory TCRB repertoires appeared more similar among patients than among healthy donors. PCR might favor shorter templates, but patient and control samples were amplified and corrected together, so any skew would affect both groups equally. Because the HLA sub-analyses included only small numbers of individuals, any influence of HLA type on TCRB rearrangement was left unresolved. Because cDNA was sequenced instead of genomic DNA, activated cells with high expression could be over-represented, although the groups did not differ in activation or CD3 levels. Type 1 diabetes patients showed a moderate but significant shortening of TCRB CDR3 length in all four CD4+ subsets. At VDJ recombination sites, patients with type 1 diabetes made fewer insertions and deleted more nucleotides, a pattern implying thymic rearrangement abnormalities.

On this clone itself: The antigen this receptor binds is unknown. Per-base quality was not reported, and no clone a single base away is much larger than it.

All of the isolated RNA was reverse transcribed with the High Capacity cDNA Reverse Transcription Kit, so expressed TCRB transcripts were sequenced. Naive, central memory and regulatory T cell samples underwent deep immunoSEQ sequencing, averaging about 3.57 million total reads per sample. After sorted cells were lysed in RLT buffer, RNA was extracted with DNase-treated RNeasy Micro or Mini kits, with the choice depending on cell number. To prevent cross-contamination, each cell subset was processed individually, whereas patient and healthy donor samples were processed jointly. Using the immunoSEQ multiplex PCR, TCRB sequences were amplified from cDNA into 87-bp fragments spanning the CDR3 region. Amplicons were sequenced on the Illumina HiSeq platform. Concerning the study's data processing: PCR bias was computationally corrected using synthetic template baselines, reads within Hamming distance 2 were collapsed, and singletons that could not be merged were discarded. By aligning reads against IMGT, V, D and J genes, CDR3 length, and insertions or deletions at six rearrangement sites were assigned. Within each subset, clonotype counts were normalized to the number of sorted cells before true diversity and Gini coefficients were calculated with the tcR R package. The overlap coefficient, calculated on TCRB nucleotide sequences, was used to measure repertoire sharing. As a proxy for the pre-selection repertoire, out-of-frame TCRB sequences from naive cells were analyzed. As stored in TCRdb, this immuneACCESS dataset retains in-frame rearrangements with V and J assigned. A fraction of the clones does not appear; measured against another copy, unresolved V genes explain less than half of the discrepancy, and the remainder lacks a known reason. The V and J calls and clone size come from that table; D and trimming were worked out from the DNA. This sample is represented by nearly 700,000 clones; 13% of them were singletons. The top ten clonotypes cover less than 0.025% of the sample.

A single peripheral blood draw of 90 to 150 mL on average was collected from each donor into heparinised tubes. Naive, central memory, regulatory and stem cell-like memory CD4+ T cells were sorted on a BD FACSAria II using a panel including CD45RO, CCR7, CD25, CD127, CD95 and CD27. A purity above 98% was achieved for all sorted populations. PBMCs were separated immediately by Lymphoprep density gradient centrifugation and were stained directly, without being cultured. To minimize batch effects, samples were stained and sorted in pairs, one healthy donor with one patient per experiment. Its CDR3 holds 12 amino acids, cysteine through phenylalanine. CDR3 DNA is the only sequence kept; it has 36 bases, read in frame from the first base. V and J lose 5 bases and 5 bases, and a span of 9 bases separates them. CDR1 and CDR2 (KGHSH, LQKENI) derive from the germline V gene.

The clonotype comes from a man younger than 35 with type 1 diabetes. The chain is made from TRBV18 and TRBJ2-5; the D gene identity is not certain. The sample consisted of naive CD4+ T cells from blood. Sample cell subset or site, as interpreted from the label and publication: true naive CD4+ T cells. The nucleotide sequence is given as TGTGCCAGCTCAGGGCATGAGGAGACCCAGTACTTC. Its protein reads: CASSGHEETQYF.